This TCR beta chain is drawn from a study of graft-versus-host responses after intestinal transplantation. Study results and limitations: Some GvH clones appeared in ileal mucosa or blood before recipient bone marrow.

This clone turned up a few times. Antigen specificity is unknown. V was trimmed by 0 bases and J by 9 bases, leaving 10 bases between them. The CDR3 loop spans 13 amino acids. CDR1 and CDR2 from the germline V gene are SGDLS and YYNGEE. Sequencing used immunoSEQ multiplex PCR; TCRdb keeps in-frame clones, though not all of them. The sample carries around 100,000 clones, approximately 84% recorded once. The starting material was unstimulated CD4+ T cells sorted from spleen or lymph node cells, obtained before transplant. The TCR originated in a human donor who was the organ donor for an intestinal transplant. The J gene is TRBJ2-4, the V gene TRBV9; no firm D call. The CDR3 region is CASSVEVDGIQYF. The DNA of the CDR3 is TGTGCCAGCAGCGTAGAGGTAGACGGCATTCAGTACTTC.